The 5 T cell receptor beta chains below were found in one sample sequenced in a study of blood T cells in healthy people across ages. Next came a second PCR, run for about 7 to 12 cycles, which used a sample-barcoded 5' primer along with a J-beta primer mix. TCRdb used MiXCR to reprocess the 5' RACE reads, holding one entry per CDR3 protein. Here the sample spans about 1,500,000 distinct CDR3 sequences, roughly 27% being singletons. The material sequenced was blood. All receptors come from a woman aged 30 to 39 in good health.

V and J are TRBV25-1 and TRBJ2-2; D is possibly TRBD2 (5 bases). CDR1 MGHDK and CDR2 SYGVNS come from the germline V gene. The CDR3 totals 13 residues. Trimming pared 6 bases from V and 8 bases from J, leaving 13 bases between. The CDR3 region is CASRTRARGELFF. For the CDR3, the DNA is TGTGCCAGCAGAACTAGGGCCCGGGGGGAGCTGTTTTTT.

The chain links TRBV10-2 to TRBJ2-1; the D is unclear. The CDR3 extends over 14 amino acids. V was pared by 2 bases and J by 4 bases, with 9 bases between. CDR1 and CDR2 (germline): WSHSY, SAAADI. CDR3 sequence reads: CASSEGVRYNEQFF. The CDR3 DNA sequence: TGCGCCAGCAGTGAGGGGGTAAGGTACAATGAGCAGTTCTTC.

Worth noting for this clonotype: One end of the junction does not line up with germline, which may come from a read error. V is TRBV6-2 or TRBV6-3 and J is TRBJ1-1, with D tentatively TRBD1 (5 bases). CDR1 and CDR2 (germline): MNHEY, SVGEGT. This CDR3 contains 15 residues. The CDR3 sequence: CAGSVAGTVNTEAFF. CDR3 DNA sequence: TGTGCCGGCAGTGTAGCCGGGACGGTGAACACTGAAGCTTTCTTT.

This clonotype has at least ten counts. The rearrangement links TRBV7-7 to TRBJ2-5, with D perhaps given as TRBD1 or TRBD2 (6 bases each). Trimming removed 5 bases from V and 4 bases from J, with 20 bases in between. The CDR3 consists of 16 residues. Looked up from germline, CDR1 is SSHAT and CDR2 is FNYEAQ (reference sequence). The CDR3 DNA reads as TGTGCCAGCAGCCCAAATGGGGTAGGGGGGTCAGAGACCCAGTACTTC. Translation: CASSPNGVGGSETQYF.

There are a few counts of this clonotype. The rearrangement joins TRBV20-1 to TRBJ1-2; the D gene is possibly TRBD1 (6 bases). Trimming took off 5 bases at V and 3 bases at J, with 19 bases between the two ends. Germline-derived CDR1 and CDR2 are DFQATT and SNEGSKA (reference sequence). The CDR3 extends over 15 amino acids. CDR3 DNA: TGCAGTGCTCCAGGGGTCTCGACAGCTTACTATGGCTACACCTTC. It is translated as CSAPGVSTAYYGYTF.